This T cell receptor (beta chain) was identified in a study of CD8 T cells in Susac syndrome. Trimming removed 0 bases at V and 7 bases at J, with 8 bases between. The CDR3 contains 13 residues. Germline values: CDR1 SGHDT, CDR2 YYEEEE. Reverse transcription of about 0.45 to 1 ug RNA was carried out with random hexamers. The TCR beta CDR3 was amplified by immunoSEQ multiplex PCR across 54 Vbeta, 13 Jbeta. TCRdb re-analysed the immunoSEQ multiplex PCR reads in MiXCR, keeping a single row per CDR3 protein. Seen here are 120,000 or so distinct CDR3 sequences, approximately 96% observed once, and the top ten hold approximately 0.22%. The table lists this clonotype with a few counts.

This TCR derives from a human donor with Susac syndrome. Sequencing was done on a sample of CD8+ T cells from PBMCs. This chain uses TRBV5-6 with TRBJ2-1; D uncertain. The CDR3 loop is CASSLDPGNEQFF. The CDR3 bases are TGTGCCAGCAGCTTGGATCCCGGAAATGAGCAGTTCTTC.